Included here is one TCR beta chain sequence, with context. Antigen: not known. The data belong to a study of T-cell reconstitution after alpha-beta-depleted transplantation in children. Unique molecular identifiers tagged the TCRbeta library. TCRdb reanalysed the PCR reads using MiXCR and keeps one entry per CDR3 protein. This table has about 400,000 distinct CDR3 sequences, around 15% appearing once. Study conclusions and caveats: Roughly two months post-transplant, alpha-beta T cells reportedly originated from several hundred graft clones that had expanded. Once a year had passed after transplant, T-cell counts and diversity came mostly from newly produced T cells. Some patients' high day-60 TCRbeta diversity was traced to surviving recipient T cells and thymic progenitors.

Sequenced here: PBMCs, mostly from graft donor cells, sampled 360 days after TCRalphabeta/CD19-depleted stem cell transplant. The receptor was derived from a boy under three years old who had a stem cell transplant for Wiskott-Aldrich syndrome, so the T cells may come from the graft donor.

In DNA form, the CDR3 reads TGTGCCAGCACTACAAATCCCACACGCGATACGCAGTATTTT. Its protein is CASTTNPTRDTQYF. This rearrangement joins TRBV5-5 to TRBJ2-3, with D hard to call. In germline, CDR1 is SGHKS, CDR2 YYEKEE (reference sequence). The CDR3 totals 14 residues. Trimming removed 6 bases at V and 6 bases at J, with 17 bases between.